The next 31 T cell receptor beta chains were all read from a single sample in a study of T-cell reconstitution after alpha-beta-depleted transplantation in children. Unique molecular identifiers were used to barcode this TCRbeta library. TCRdb analysed the PCR reads with MiXCR anew, one entry per CDR3 protein. In the table there are roughly 400,000 distinct CDR3 sequences, about a fifth of which are singletons. The material was PBMCs from the stem cell graft donor, obtained from the stem cell graft. The receptors here all came from a human donor who donated a stem cell graft to a child with acute myeloid leukemia.

The table lists this clonotype with a few counts. V and J are TRBV12-3 or TRBV12-4 and TRBJ2-7; 10 nucleotides match TRBD1. The V and J ends lost 5 bases and 4 bases, in that order; junction bases with no gene match: 8. The CDR3 spans 15 residues. CDR3 protein: CASSRPDRGVYEQYF. CDR3 nucleotides: TGTGCCAGCAGTAGGCCGGACAGGGGGGTGTACGAGCAGTACTTC.

The chain has TRBV7-2 and TRBJ1-2; D unresolved. The CDR3 covers 12 residues. The ends were cut back, 5 bases at V and 8 bases at J, with 12 bases in the middle. CDR1 and CDR2 (germline): SGHTA, FQGNSA. The CDR3 DNA sequence: TGTGCCAGCAGCCAGGACGTTCAAGGCTACACCTTC. Protein: CASSQDVQGYTF.

This clonotype has a handful of counts. The CDR3 nucleotides are TGTGCCAGCAGCGTAGCCCTAGCGGAGAACACCGGGGAGCTGTTTTTT. This translates into CASSVALAENTGELFF. The chain employs TRBV9 and TRBJ2-2; the match to TRBD2 covers 7 bases. There are 16 residues in the CDR3. Germline assignment: CDR1 SGDLS and CDR2 YYNGEE. After removal of 0 bases from V and 1 base from J, the junction contained 3 bases not matched to a gene.

This sequence joins TRBV15 and TRBJ1-2; no clear D gene. V dropped 5 bases and J dropped 4 bases, with 14 bases sitting between them. CDR1 LNHNV and CDR2 YYDKDF come from the germline V gene (reference sequence). The CDR3 runs 14 residues. DNA of the CDR3: TGTGCCACCAGCGAAAGGAGGTTAGGCTATGGCTACACCTTC. As protein: CATSERRLGYGYTF.

This clonotype was picked up many times. This chain links TRBV9 with TRBJ2-5; a weak D match, TRBD1 (6 bases). There are 13 residues in the CDR3. The germline gives CDR1 SGDLS, CDR2 YYNGEE. Trimming took off 2 bases at V and 4 bases at J, with 9 bases between the two ends. The CDR3 protein is CASSVVGGETQYF. CDR3 in DNA: TGTGCCAGCAGCGTCGTAGGGGGAGAGACCCAGTACTTC.

This clonotype was observed many times. V and J are TRBV9 and TRBJ1-1; perhaps TRBD1 as D (5 bases). V was pared by 4 bases and J by 2 bases, with 9 bases between. Germline V gene lookup returns CDR1 SGDLS and CDR2 YYNGEE. The CDR3 runs to 13 residues. The CDR3 loop is CASSPQGNTEAFF. As DNA, the CDR3 is TGTGCCAGCAGCCCCCAGGGTAACACTGAAGCTTTCTTT.

This clonotype has just a few counts. The rearrangement joins TRBV11-2 to TRBJ2-3; TRBD2 agrees at 8 bases. The length of the CDR3 is 15 residues. Germline V gives CDR1 SGHAT, CDR2 FQNNGV. V trimming: 4 bases; J trimming: 7 bases; junction bases outside the gene matches: 10. The CDR3 DNA follows: TGTGCCAGCAGCTCGGTAGCGGGAATGGGGTATACGCAGTATTTT. This gives the protein CASSSVAGMGYTQYF. Filled out from reference TRBV11-2 and TRBJ2-3, the complete variable domain reads EAGVAQSPRYKIIEKRQSVAFWCNPISGHATLYWYQQILGQGPKLLIQFQNNGVVDDSQLPKDRFSAERLKGVDSTLKIQPAKLEDSAVYLCASSSVAGMGYTQYFGPGTRLTVL.

This clonotype was seen more than once but under ten times. This rearrangement joins TRBV20-1 to TRBJ1-1; possibly TRBD1 for D (5 bases). Germline CDR1 is DFQATT and CDR2 is SNEGSKA (reference sequence). The V and J ends lost 4 bases and 1 base respectively, with 19 bases between them. This CDR3 has 16 amino acids. This CDR3 is CSATRIATVQNTEAFF. The CDR3 DNA follows: TGCAGTGCTACCAGAATCGCGACAGTGCAGAACACTGAAGCTTTCTTT.

This clonotype has ten or more counts. The chain joins TRBV20-1 to TRBJ2-1, with 8 bases lining up with TRBD1. The CDR3 contains 12 residues. The junction had 8 bases not matched to a gene; V was cut back by 6 bases and J by 10 bases. CDR1 and CDR2 from the germline V gene are DFQATT and SNEGSKA (reference sequence). The CDR3 region is CSASGQASEQFF. The CDR3, as DNA: TGCAGTGCCTCGGGACAGGCCAGCGAGCAGTTCTTC.

This clonotype was detected many times. V and J are TRBV12-3 or TRBV12-4 and TRBJ2-7; D tentatively reads TRBD1 or TRBD2 (5 bases each). The CDR3 consists of 15 residues. Trimming pared 1 base from V and 6 bases from J, leaving 16 bases between. The CDR3 bases are TGTGCCAGCAGTTTAGGGGACGGTAACATCGGCGAGCAGTACTTC. This codes for CASSLGDGNIGEQYF.

This clonotype showed up just a few times. J is TRBJ2-1 and V is TRBV4-1; TRBD2 agrees at 9 bases. In germline, CDR1 is MGHRA, CDR2 YSYEKL. CDR3 length: 17 residues. V gave up 0 bases and J gave up 2 bases; unmatched junction bases: 5. CDR3 region: CASSQELAGITYNEQFF. The CDR3 DNA sequence: TGCGCCAGCAGCCAAGAACTAGCGGGCATCACCTACAATGAGCAGTTCTTC.

This clonotype has a count of ten or more. V usage is TRBV5-1 and J usage is TRBJ2-1, with D tentatively TRBD2 (6 bases). Between the trimmed V and J ends, which lost 4 bases and 12 bases, there was a span of 14 bases. CDR1 and CDR2 (germline): SGHRS, YFSETQ. The CDR3 contains 12 residues. CDR3 sequence (DNA): TGCGCCAGCAGCGGGGACTTAGAAGGGCAGTTCTTC. Its protein product is CASSGDLEGQFF.

V usage is TRBV5-1 and J usage is TRBJ1-1; D unclear. This CDR3 is 15 amino acids long. The germline CDR1 and CDR2 sequences are SGHRS and YFSETQ. Trimming pared 0 bases from V and 1 base from J, leaving 10 bases between. The CDR3 DNA reads as TGCGCCAGCAGCTTGGGTGCCCTGGGGAACACTGAAGCTTTCTTT. It is translated as CASSLGALGNTEAFF.

The chain joins TRBV20-1 to TRBJ2-4; 7 positions match TRBD2. The CDR3 length is 15 residues. The V and J ends lost 3 bases and 0 bases, in that order; junction bases with no gene match: 5. Germline values: CDR1 DFQATT, CDR2 SNEGSKA (reference sequence). The CDR3 nucleotides read TGCAGTGCTAGGGCTAGCGGACTAGCCAAAAACATTCAGTACTTC. This codes for CSARASGLAKNIQYF.

The chain has TRBV28 and TRBJ2-2; D not resolved. The CDR3 has 16 amino acids. CDR1 is MDHEN, CDR2 SYDVKM, per germline. Trimming stripped 3 bases from V and 2 bases from J, with 13 bases between. CDR3 in amino acids: CASSFRVWENTGELFF. The CDR3 DNA reads as TGTGCCAGCAGTTTCCGGGTTTGGGAAAACACCGGGGAGCTGTTTTTT.

The sample holds many counts of this clonotype. CDR3 sequence (DNA): TGTGCCAGCAGTTACCGGGGACTAGCGGGAGAAGATACGCAGTATTTT. Protein product: CASSYRGLAGEDTQYF. The chain links TRBV6-5 to TRBJ2-3, with 14 bases lining up with TRBD2. V gave up 2 bases and J gave up 5 bases; unmatched junction bases: 3. The V gene's germline CDR1 is MNHEY and CDR2 SVGAGI. This CDR3 is built from 16 residues.

Only a few counts were recorded for this clonotype. This sequence joins TRBV12-3 or TRBV12-4 and TRBJ1-2; no clear D. The CDR3 loop spans 13 amino acids. V was cut by 1 base and J by 4 bases, with 7 bases left in between. CDR3 nucleotides: TGTGCCAGCAGTTTAGGGCCGGGCTATGGCTACACCTTC. As protein: CASSLGPGYGYTF.

This clonotype was counted many times. The rearrangement links TRBV29-1 to TRBJ2-2, with D unclear. Germline loops: CDR1 SQVTM, CDR2 ANQGSEA. The CDR3 loop spans 13 amino acids. The ends were cut back, 4 bases at V and 2 bases at J, with 8 bases in the middle. CDR3: CSVGDTNTGELFF. As DNA, the CDR3 is TGCAGCGTTGGAGACACTAACACCGGGGAGCTGTTTTTT.

V and J are TRBV12-3 or TRBV12-4 and TRBJ2-3; D not certain. V was trimmed by 8 bases and J by 0 bases, leaving 12 bases between them. The CDR3 loop spans 14 amino acids. The CDR3 loop reads CASGLGASTDTQYF. The CDR3 bases are TGTGCCAGCGGCTTGGGCGCGAGCACAGATACGCAGTATTTT.

The chain couples TRBV5-6 to TRBJ2-1; 9 nucleotides align to TRBD2. V lost 4 bases and J lost 8; bases outside the gene matches: 13. Germline V gene sequence: CDR1 SGHDT, CDR2 YYEEEE. The CDR3 sequence is 16 residues long. The CDR3 DNA is TGTGCCAGCAGCCGAGCGGCGGGAGGGCGGATCCATGAGCAGTTCTTC. Translated: CASSRAAGGRIHEQFF.

This clonotype was observed a handful of times. The CDR3 spells CSARGNTDYYGYTF. CDR3 DNA sequence: TGCAGTGCTAGAGGAAACACAGACTACTATGGCTACACCTTC. The chain couples TRBV20-1 to TRBJ1-2; D not certain. V shed 1 base and J shed 3 bases, with 12 bases lying between them. The germline V gene has CDR1 DFQATT and CDR2 SNEGSKA (reference sequence). This CDR3 region has 14 residues.

This rearrangement joins TRBV6-5 to TRBJ2-1, with a possible D match to TRBD2 (6 bases). The CDR3 contains 14 residues. Germline lookup yields CDR1 MNHEY and CDR2 SVGAGI. V lost 4 bases and J 7 bases, leaving 14 bases between the germline ends. The CDR3, as DNA: TGTGCCAGCAGTTCAGGAGGGTTCAGGAATGAGCAGTTCTTC. It codes for CASSSGGFRNEQFF.

The rearrangement joins TRBV27 to TRBJ1-6; TRBD1 matches at 9 bases. Trimming removed 5 bases from V and 6 bases from J; junction bases left unmatched: 5. Germline CDR1 MNHEY, CDR2 SMNVEV (reference sequence). The CDR3 loop spans 15 amino acids. The CDR3 reads CASSLTGGGNSPLHF. As DNA, the CDR3 is TGTGCCAGCAGTCTGACAGGGGGTGGTAATTCACCCCTCCACTTT.

This clonotype was seen a few times. The CDR3 here is CASSPDRDWNEQFF. DNA for the CDR3: TGTGCCAGCAGCCCAGACAGGGACTGGAATGAGCAGTTCTTC. This sequence joins TRBV7-3 and TRBJ2-1, with D possibly being TRBD1 (7 bases). The ends were cut back, 5 bases at V and 7 bases at J, with 15 bases in the middle. The CDR3 is made up of 14 amino acids. Germline CDR1 reads SGHTA; CDR2 reads FQGTGA.

This clonotype was counted ten times or more. This chain connects TRBV27 to TRBJ2-7; no firm D call. Germline lookup yields CDR1 MNHEY and CDR2 SMNVEV (reference sequence). Trimming cost V 0 bases and J 1 base, with 10 bases left between them. This CDR3 comprises 15 residues. This CDR3 is CASSLSAHGSYEQYF. The CDR3 bases are TGTGCCAGCAGTTTATCGGCCCATGGATCCTACGAGCAGTACTTC.

The DNA for the CDR3 is TGCAGTGCAATGACTAGCGGGGCCTACGAGCAGTACTTC. Its protein is CSAMTSGAYEQYF. This chain connects TRBV20-1 to TRBJ2-7; 11 bases are a match to TRBD2. This CDR3 has 13 amino acids. V gave up 6 bases and J gave up 2 bases; unmatched junction bases: 3. In germline, CDR1 is DFQATT, CDR2 SNEGSKA (reference sequence).

This clonotype was seen a few times. The J gene is TRBJ2-1, the V gene TRBV4-1; D unresolved. This CDR3 has 13 amino acids. CDR1 MGHRA and CDR2 YSYEKL come from the germline V gene. V was shortened by 2 bases and J by 3 bases, with 5 bases between the two germline ends. The CDR3 DNA is TGCGCCAGCAGCCAACGGGTCTACAATGAGCAGTTCTTC. Residues: CASSQRVYNEQFF.

Comments on this clonotype: This likely comes from a read error, as the CDR3 has no conserved phenylalanine or tryptophan at its end. This chain uses TRBV7-9 with TRBJ1-5; maybe TRBD1 (6 bases). The CDR3 length is 15 residues. Trimming removed 8 bases at V and 3 bases at J, with 17 bases between. Germline V gene lookup returns CDR1 SEHNR and CDR2 FQNEAQ (reference sequence). The CDR3 DNA sequence: TGTGCCAGCGCTGCCTGGGAGGGGGACAATCAGCCCCAGCATATT. It codes for CASAAWEGDNQPQHI.

This clonotype was seen only once. This chain joins TRBV3-1 and TRBJ2-5; unclear D gene. V was pared by 0 bases and J by 1 base, with 9 bases between. The CDR3 extends over 15 amino acids. Germline CDR1 and CDR2: LGHDT and YNNKEL (reference sequence). CDR3 nucleotides: TGTGCCAGCAGCCAAGATCTGGTCAGCCAAGAGACCCAGTACTTC. It encodes CASSQDLVSQETQYF.

The chain is built from TRBV28 and TRBJ2-7; 7 bases are shared with TRBD1. V lost 8 bases, J lost 5 bases, and 9 bases stayed unmatched. The CDR3 is 13 amino acids. Germline-derived CDR1 and CDR2 are MDHEN and SYDVKM. The CDR3 region has the DNA TGTGCCAGCTCCGACAGGGTAATGAACGAGCAGTACTTC. Translation gives CASSDRVMNEQYF.

The CDR3 reads CASSYPRGASGTDTQYF. Here the CDR3 DNA reads TGTGCCAGCAGTTACCCGAGGGGTGCTAGCGGTACAGATACGCAGTATTTT. The chain is built from TRBV6-5 and TRBJ2-3; TRBD2 agrees at 7 bases. CDR1 is MNHEY, CDR2 SVGAGI, per germline. The V segment lost 2 bases and the J segment 3 bases; nucleotides outside the gene matches: 11. CDR3 size: 17 residues.